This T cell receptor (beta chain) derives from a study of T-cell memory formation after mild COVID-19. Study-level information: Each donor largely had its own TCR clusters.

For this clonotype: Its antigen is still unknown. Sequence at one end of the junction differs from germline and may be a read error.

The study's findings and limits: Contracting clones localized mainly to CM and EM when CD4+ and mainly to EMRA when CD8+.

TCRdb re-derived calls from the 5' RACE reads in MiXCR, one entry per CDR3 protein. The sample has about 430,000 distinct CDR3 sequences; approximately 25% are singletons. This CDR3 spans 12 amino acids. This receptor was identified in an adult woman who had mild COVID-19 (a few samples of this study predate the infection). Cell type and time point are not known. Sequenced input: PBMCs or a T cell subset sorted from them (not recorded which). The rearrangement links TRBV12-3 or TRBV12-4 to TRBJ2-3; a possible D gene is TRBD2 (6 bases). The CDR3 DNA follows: TGTGCCAGCAGTTTTGGAGGGAATACGAAGTATTTT. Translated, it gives CASSFGGNTKYF.